This T cell receptor beta chain was identified in a study of cytomegalovirus exposure and HLA in healthy donors. PCR involved 60 Vbeta and 13 Jbeta primers. Assay used: immunoSEQ multiplex PCR; TCRdb lists only in-frame clones, some missing. Of 140,000 to 150,000 clones in the sample, 82% were seen once. CDR1 and CDR2 (germline): MGHDK, SYGVNS. V was clipped by 8 bases and J by 2 bases; unmatched bases: 5. The length of the CDR3 is 13 residues. Overall study results and limits: As immune exposure information, only CMV serostatus was available. TCR beta sequences numbering under 20,000 were associated with HLA alleles at 0.05 false discovery rate in a later analysis.

A word on this clone: The antigen is unknown.

This chain uses TRBV25-1 with TRBJ2-5; 7 bases are a match to TRBD2. The TCR was taken from a woman aged 60 to 75 in good health and CMV-seropositive. What was sequenced was PBMCs. In nucleotides, the CDR3 is TGTGCCAGCGCCACGGGGGGACAAGAGACCCAGTACTTC. Its protein is CASATGGQETQYF.